Given below is one T cell receptor beta chain in context. CDR1 and CDR2 (germline): SNHLY, FYNNEI. CDR3 size: 19 residues. The V gene end was trimmed by 2 bases and the J gene end by 6 bases; junction bases not matched to a gene: 13. The data were taken from a study of cytomegalovirus exposure and HLA in healthy donors. Here immunoSEQ multiplex PCR was the method, and the copy in TCRdb shows in-frame clones only, minus some. The sample shows some 120,000 clones, 70% to 90% of them seen only once. Sequenced input: PBMCs. The chain has TRBV2 and TRBJ1-4; 12 nucleotides line up with TRBD1. The TCR sequence derives from a woman younger than 35 in good health and CMV-seronegative. The CDR3 DNA reads TGTGCCAGCAGTGAAATTTCGGGACAGGGGGCCCGGTTGGATGAAAAACTGTTTTTT. It translates to CASSEISGQGARLDEKLFF.